The 27 T cell receptor beta chains listed next were all sequenced from one sample in a study of T cell responses to AZD1222 COVID-19 vaccine. The protocol was immunoSEQ multiplex PCR, while the TCRdb copy is restricted to in-frame clones and leaves out a portion. This repertoire shows some 150,000 clones, roughly 94% found once; its top ten account for about 4.6%. The material was peripheral blood, obtained on day 0 of MenACWY control vaccination. The receptors here all came from an adult in good health.

This clone is a singleton in its sample. V and J are TRBV28 and TRBJ1-2; D possibly corresponds to TRBD1 (5 bases). There are 13 residues in the CDR3. V lost 3 bases, J lost 7 bases, and 12 bases lay in between. Germline V gene lookup returns CDR1 MDHEN and CDR2 SYDVKM. CDR3 coding DNA: TGTGCCAGCAGTTTTCCCAGGGTGGGTGGCTACACCTTC. It specifies CASSFPRVGGYTF.

The rearrangement links TRBV28 to TRBJ1-4, with 7 positions matching TRBD1. Germline V gene data show CDR1 as MDHEN and CDR2 as SYDVKM. V lost 4 bases and J lost 6; bases outside the gene matches: 14. The CDR3 totals 17 residues. CDR3 residues: CASSSPPYRGSDEKLFF. CDR3 coding DNA: TGTGCCAGCAGTTCGCCCCCATACAGGGGAAGTGATGAAAAACTGTTTTTT.

This chain connects TRBV7-9 to TRBJ1-2, with D uncertain. The germline V gene has CDR1 SEHNR and CDR2 FQNEAQ (reference sequence). V lost 1 base and J 10 bases, leaving 10 bases between the germline ends. There are 12 residues in the CDR3. The CDR3 sequence: CASSLELRDYTF. The DNA of the CDR3 is TGTGCCAGCAGCTTAGAACTGAGGGACTACACCTTC.

This chain links TRBV6-4 with TRBJ1-3; D is perhaps TRBD1 (5 bases). V shed 6 bases and J shed 0 bases, with 12 bases lying between them. CDR3 length equals 15 residues. CDR1 is MRHNA, CDR2 SNTAGT, per germline. CDR3 in DNA: TGTGCCAGCAGGGACACTTCCTACTCTGGAAACACCATATATTTT. This codes for CASRDTSYSGNTIYF.

The sample holds one count of this clone. The V and J genes are TRBV9 and TRBJ1-2; 7 bases agree with TRBD1. Trimming at V came to 4 bases and at J to 8 bases, leaving 11 bases not matched to a gene. The CDR3 covers 14 residues. The V gene's germline CDR1 is SGDLS and CDR2 YYNGEE. CDR3 in amino acids: CASSFRTGGGGYTF. The CDR3 coding sequence is TGTGCCAGCAGCTTCCGGACAGGAGGAGGCGGCTACACCTTC.

Details on this clone: The identical CDR3 is also encoded by other nucleotide sequences in the sample. The chain couples TRBV5-1 to TRBJ2-2; D is possibly TRBD1 (6 bases). This CDR3 has 15 amino acids. The germline V gene has CDR1 SGHRS and CDR2 YFSETQ. V gave up 0 bases and J gave up 5 bases, with 11 bases separating them. CDR3 coding DNA: TGCGCCAGCAGCTTGGAAGGGGGTAGAACCGGGGAGCTGTTTTTT. This encodes CASSLEGGRTGELFF.

In this sample, this clone turned up once. The chain carries TRBV28 and TRBJ1-4; possibly TRBD1 for D (5 bases). Per germline, CDR1 MDHEN and CDR2 SYDVKM. The CDR3 covers 15 residues. V lost 1 base, J lost 5 bases, and 11 bases lay in between. The CDR3 region has the DNA TGTGCCAGCAGTTTATTGACAGCAGGGAATGAAAAACTGTTTTTT. Translating it yields CASSLLTAGNEKLFF. Full variable domain (missing parts from reference TRBV28 and TRBJ1-4): DVKVTQSSRYLVKRTGEKVFLECVQDMDHENMFWYRQDPGLGLRLIYFSYDVKMKEKGDIPEGYSVSREKKERFSLILESASTNQTSMYLCASSLLTAGNEKLFFGSGTQLSVL.

This rearrangement joins TRBV2 to TRBJ1-2, with 8 bases matching TRBD1. Germline-derived CDR1 and CDR2 are SNHLY and FYNNEI. J was trimmed by 4 bases and V by 10 bases; bases with no gene match: 5. CDR3 length: 12 amino acids. The CDR3 sequence: CATSDRVYGYTF. The CDR3, as DNA: TGTGCCACCTCGGACAGGGTCTATGGCTACACCTTC.

The chain is built from TRBV5-6 and TRBJ1-1, with TRBD1 identical over 9 bases. The CDR3 loop spans 13 amino acids. Germline V gene data show CDR1 as SGHDT and CDR2 as YYEEEE. The junction had 6 bases not matched to a gene; V was cut back by 4 bases and J by 8 bases. CDR3 amino acids: CASSPVGQGEAFF. In DNA, the CDR3 is TGTGCCAGCAGCCCAGTGGGACAGGGCGAAGCTTTCTTT.

CDR3 region: CASSLGGTGFNYGYTF. The CDR3 coding sequence is TGTGCCAGCAGCTTGGGGGGGACAGGGTTTAACTATGGCTACACCTTC. The genes are TRBV5-4 and TRBJ1-2; 9 positions match TRBD1. The V gene's germline CDR1 is SGHNT and CDR2 YYREEE (reference sequence). V trimming: 0 bases; J trimming: 1 base; junction bases outside the gene matches: 4. The CDR3 is 16 amino acids.

V is TRBV19 and J is TRBJ2-7, with 11 bases matching TRBD2. The CDR3 is made up of 14 amino acids. CDR1 and CDR2 (germline): LNHDA, SQIVND (reference sequence). Trimming removed 3 bases from V and 4 bases from J; junction bases left unmatched: 2. The CDR3 sequence is CASSILAGGYEQYF. The CDR3 coding sequence is TGTGCCAGTAGTATCCTAGCGGGAGGATACGAGCAGTACTTC.

This rearrangement joins TRBV19 to TRBJ1-1; D is possibly TRBD1 (6 bases). Germline-derived CDR1 and CDR2 are LNHDA and SQIVND (reference sequence). V dropped 5 bases and J dropped 4 bases, with 14 bases sitting between them. The CDR3 is 14 residues long. CDR3 region: CASSRGGASTEAFF. DNA for the CDR3: TGTGCCAGTAGTCGGGGGGGCGCGAGCACTGAAGCTTTCTTT.

This chain joins TRBV9 and TRBJ1-1; tentative D call: TRBD1 (6 bases). The germline V gene encodes CDR1 SGDLS and CDR2 YYNGEE. This CDR3 has 14 residues. Trimming pared 0 bases from V and 5 bases from J, leaving 11 bases between. The CDR3 sequence: CASSVGSRGTEAFF. CDR3 bases: TGTGCCAGCAGCGTAGGTTCCAGGGGAACTGAAGCTTTCTTT.

The rearrangement links TRBV5-1 to TRBJ1-2; D not certain. V gave up 0 bases and J gave up 8 bases, with 8 bases separating them. The V gene's germline CDR1 is SGHRS and CDR2 YFSETQ. The CDR3 has 12 residues. CDR3 nucleotide sequence: TGCGCCAGCAGCTTGGCAGCGGCGGGCTACACCTTC. Its protein is CASSLAAAGYTF.

The V call is TRBV7-2, the J call TRBJ2-5; weak D call: TRBD1 (6 bases). Trimming cost V 5 bases and J 4 bases, with 14 bases left between them. The V gene's germline CDR1 is SGHTA and CDR2 FQGNSA. The CDR3 runs 14 residues. DNA for the CDR3: TGTGCCAGCAGCCCCGGTGCAGGGGTAGAGACCCAGTACTTC. Encoded protein: CASSPGAGVETQYF.

Points on this clone: Other DNA variants within this sample encode the same CDR3. V and J are TRBV7-9 and TRBJ1-5; D gene unclear. Germline V CDR1 and CDR2: SEHNR, FQNEAQ (reference sequence). Trimming stripped 1 base from V and 7 bases from J, with 11 bases between. The CDR3 is 14 residues long. The CDR3 coding sequence is TGTGCCAGCAGCTTAGGAGGCTTGGGGCAGCCCCAGCATTTT. Encoded protein: CASSLGGLGQPQHF.

The genes are TRBV14 and TRBJ2-7; D ambiguous. Trimming pared 1 base from V and 0 bases from J, leaving 16 bases between. The CDR3 is made up of 17 amino acids. Germline assignment: CDR1 SGHDN and CDR2 FVKESK. CDR3 nucleotide sequence: TGTGCCAGCAGCCAAGGACGAATTCTAAGGGACTCCTACGAGCAGTACTTC. This encodes CASSQGRILRDSYEQYF.

The rearrangement links TRBV6-1 to TRBJ2-7; D is perhaps TRBD1 (5 bases). The CDR3 is 12 residues long. Trimming removed 3 bases from V and 7 bases from J, with 10 bases in between. Germline V gene data show CDR1 as MNHNS and CDR2 as SASEGT. The DNA for the CDR3 is TGTGCCAGCAGTGAGGACACTTCGGAGCAGTACTTC. Encoded protein: CASSEDTSEQYF.

This chain connects TRBV7-2 to TRBJ1-2; possible D gene TRBD1, 5 bases. V lost 3 bases, J lost 2 bases, and 16 bases lay in between. This CDR3 contains 16 residues. Looked up from germline, CDR1 is SGHTA and CDR2 is FQGNSA. CDR3 loop: CASSLIGEPGNYGYTF. CDR3 nucleotide sequence: TGTGCCAGCAGCTTGATTGGTGAGCCAGGGAACTATGGCTACACCTTC.

V and J are TRBV12-5 and TRBJ2-2; 7 nucleotides agree with TRBD2. Germline CDR1 LGHNT, CDR2 FRNRAP. V shed 1 base, J shed 1 base, and the junction held 0 bases outside the gene matches. This CDR3 is 15 amino acids long. CDR3 region: CASGLGGRNTGELFF. CDR3 nucleotides: TGTGCTAGTGGTTTGGGCGGGAGGAACACCGGGGAGCTGTTTTTT.

The chain links TRBV7-2 to TRBJ1-2, with 7 bases that match TRBD1. The CDR3 spans 17 residues. Trimming took 3 bases from V and 8 from J; bases not matched to a gene: 18. Germline V lookup: CDR1 SGHTA, CDR2 FQGNSA. The CDR3 sequence: CASSLGSGTVRSLGYTF. In DNA, the CDR3 is TGTGCCAGCAGCTTGGGGTCCGGGACAGTACGATCTCTCGGCTACACCTTC.

The V call is TRBV27, the J call TRBJ2-2; 8 bases match TRBD2. This CDR3 is 14 amino acids long. Germline V gene lookup returns CDR1 MNHEY and CDR2 SMNVEV (reference sequence). V was clipped by 7 bases and J by 5 bases; unmatched bases: 6. As DNA, the CDR3 is TGTGCCAGCATCGCGGGAGGTGGGACCGGGGAGCTGTTTTTT. This sequence encodes CASIAGGGTGELFF.

This chain connects TRBV5-1 to TRBJ2-3; 8 nucleotides line up with TRBD1. This CDR3 spans 15 amino acids. CDR1 and CDR2 from the germline V gene are SGHRS and YFSETQ. The V and J ends lost 4 bases and 1 base, in that order; junction bases with no gene match: 5. CDR3 in amino acids: CASSGRTGRTDTQYF. The CDR3 DNA reads as TGCGCCAGCAGCGGACGGACAGGGCGCACAGATACGCAGTATTTT.

V is TRBV7-2 and J is TRBJ2-1; 8 bases map to TRBD2. J lost 7 bases, V lost 4 bases, and 6 bases had no gene match. The CDR3 has 14 residues. Germline V gene lookup returns CDR1 SGHTA and CDR2 FQGNSA. As DNA, the CDR3 is TGTGCCAGCAGCTCCCCTCCTAGCGGGAATGAGCAGTTCTTC. The encoded protein is CASSSPPSGNEQFF.

The chain joins TRBV27 to TRBJ1-1, with 7 bases lining up with TRBD1. Germline values: CDR1 MNHEY, CDR2 SMNVEV (reference sequence). This CDR3 contains 16 residues. The ends lost 6 bases at V and 0 bases at J; junction bases unmatched: 10. CDR3 protein: CASSHGDSRMNTEAFF. In DNA form, the CDR3 reads TGTGCCAGCAGCCATGGGGACAGCCGGATGAACACTGAAGCTTTCTTT.

This sequence joins TRBV27 and TRBJ1-5, with D tentatively TRBD1 (6 bases). This CDR3 spans 15 amino acids. Trimming pared 5 bases from V and 6 bases from J, leaving 17 bases between. Per germline, CDR1 MNHEY and CDR2 SMNVEV (reference sequence). The CDR3 sequence: CASSDGGGLSQPQHF. The CDR3 nucleotides read TGTGCCAGCAGTGATGGAGGGGGGCTGAGTCAGCCCCAGCATTTT.

The chain carries TRBV15 and TRBJ1-2; possible D gene TRBD1, 6 bases. The CDR3 contains 15 residues. Trimming pared 0 bases from V and 8 bases from J, leaving 16 bases between. Per the germline V gene, CDR1 is LNHNV and CDR2 is YYDKDF (reference sequence). The CDR3 spells CATSRDTADSGGYTF. CDR3 sequence (DNA): TGTGCCACCAGCAGAGATACCGCGGACAGCGGCGGCTACACCTTC.